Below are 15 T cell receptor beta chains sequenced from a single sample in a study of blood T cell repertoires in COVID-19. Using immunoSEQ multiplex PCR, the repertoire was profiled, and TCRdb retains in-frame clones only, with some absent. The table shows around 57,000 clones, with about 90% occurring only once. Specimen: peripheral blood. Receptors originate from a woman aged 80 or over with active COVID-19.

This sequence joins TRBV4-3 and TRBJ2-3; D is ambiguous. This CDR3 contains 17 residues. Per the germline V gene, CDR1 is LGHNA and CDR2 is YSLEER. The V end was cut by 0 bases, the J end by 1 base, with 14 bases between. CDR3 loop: CASSQDRPVLGTDTQYF. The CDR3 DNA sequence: TGCGCCAGCAGCCAAGATCGGCCCGTCCTAGGCACAGATACGCAGTATTTT.

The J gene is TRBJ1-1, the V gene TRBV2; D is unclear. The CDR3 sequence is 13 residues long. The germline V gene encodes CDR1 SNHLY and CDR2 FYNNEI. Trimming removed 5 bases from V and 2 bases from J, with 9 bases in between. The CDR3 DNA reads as TGTGCCAGCAGTTTGGAGGGAAACACTGAAGCTTTCTTT. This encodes CASSLEGNTEAFF.

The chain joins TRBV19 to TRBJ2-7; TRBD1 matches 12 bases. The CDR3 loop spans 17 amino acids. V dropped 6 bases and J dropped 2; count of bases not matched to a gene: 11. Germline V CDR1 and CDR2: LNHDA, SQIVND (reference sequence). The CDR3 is CASSPGQGAPRPYEQYF. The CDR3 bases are TGTGCCAGTAGCCCGGGACAGGGGGCGCCCCGTCCCTACGAGCAGTACTTC.

CDR3 loop: CASEPSLNPRGSTYGYTF. DNA for the CDR3: TGTGCCAGCGAGCCATCCCTTAATCCCAGGGGGTCTACTTATGGCTACACCTTC. This chain joins TRBV7-2 and TRBJ1-2; TRBD1 agrees at 7 bases. From germline, CDR1 is SGHTA and CDR2 FQGNSA. Unmatched junction bases numbered 23, after V lost 8 bases and J lost 5 bases. This CDR3 region has 18 residues.

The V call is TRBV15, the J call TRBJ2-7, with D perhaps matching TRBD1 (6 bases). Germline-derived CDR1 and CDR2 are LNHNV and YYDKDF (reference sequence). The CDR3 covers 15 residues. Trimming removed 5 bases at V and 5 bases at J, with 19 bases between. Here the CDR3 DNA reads TGTGCCACCAGCCCTAGGGTGGGGGCTCAGGACGAGCAGTACTTC. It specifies CATSPRVGAQDEQYF.

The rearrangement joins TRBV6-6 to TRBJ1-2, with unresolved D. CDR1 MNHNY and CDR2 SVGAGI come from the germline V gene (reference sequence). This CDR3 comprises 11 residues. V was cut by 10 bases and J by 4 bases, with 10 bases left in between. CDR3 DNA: TGTGCCATCTACGGGAGCTATGGCTACACCTTC. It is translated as CAIYGSYGYTF.

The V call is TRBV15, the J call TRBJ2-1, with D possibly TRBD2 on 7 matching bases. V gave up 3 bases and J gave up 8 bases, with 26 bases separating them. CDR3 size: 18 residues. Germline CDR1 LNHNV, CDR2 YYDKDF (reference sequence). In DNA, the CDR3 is TGTGCCACCAGCAGCCGGACTATTGCGGGGGCCCTCCGGCATGAGCAGTTCTTC. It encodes CATSSRTIAGALRHEQFF.

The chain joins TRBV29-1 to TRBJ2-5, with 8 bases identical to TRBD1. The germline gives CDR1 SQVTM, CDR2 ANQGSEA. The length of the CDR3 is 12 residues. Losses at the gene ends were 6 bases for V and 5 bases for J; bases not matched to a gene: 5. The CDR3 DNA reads TGCAGCGTGGACAGGGTTCGGGAGACCCAGTACTTC. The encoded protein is CSVDRVRETQYF.

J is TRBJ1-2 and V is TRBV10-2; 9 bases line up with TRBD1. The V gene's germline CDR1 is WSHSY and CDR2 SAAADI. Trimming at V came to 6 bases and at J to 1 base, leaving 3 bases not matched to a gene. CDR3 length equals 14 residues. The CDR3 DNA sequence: TGCGCCAGCAGACAGGGGGCAAATAACTATGGCTACACCTTC. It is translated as CASRQGANNYGYTF.

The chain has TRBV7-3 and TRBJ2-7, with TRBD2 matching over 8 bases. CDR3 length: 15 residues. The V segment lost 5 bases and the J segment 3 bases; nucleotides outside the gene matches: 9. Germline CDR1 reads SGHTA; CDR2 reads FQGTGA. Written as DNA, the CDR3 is TGTGCCAGCAGCCCCTCGACGGGGGGGTACTACGAGCAGTACTTC. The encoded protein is CASSPSTGGYYEQYF.

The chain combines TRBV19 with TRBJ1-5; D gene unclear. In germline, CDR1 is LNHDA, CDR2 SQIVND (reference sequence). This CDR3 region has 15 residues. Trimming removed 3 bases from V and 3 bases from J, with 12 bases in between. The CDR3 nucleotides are TGTGCCAGTAGTATTCTTGGCAGGAACAATCAGCCCCAGCATTTT. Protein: CASSILGRNNQPQHF.

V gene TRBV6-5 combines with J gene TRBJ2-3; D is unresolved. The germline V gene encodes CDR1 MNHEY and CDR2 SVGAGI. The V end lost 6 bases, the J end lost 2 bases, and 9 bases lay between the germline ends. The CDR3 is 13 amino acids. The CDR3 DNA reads TGTGCCAGCAGGGTGTCACTCACAGATACGCAGTATTTT. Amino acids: CASRVSLTDTQYF.

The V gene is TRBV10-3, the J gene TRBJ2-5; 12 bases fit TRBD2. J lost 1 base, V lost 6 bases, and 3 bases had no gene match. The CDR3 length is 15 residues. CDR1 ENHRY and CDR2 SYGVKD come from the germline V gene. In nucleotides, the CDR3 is TGTGCCATCAGAGCTAGCGGGGGGGGCCAAGAGACCCAGTACTTC. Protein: CAIRASGGGQETQYF.

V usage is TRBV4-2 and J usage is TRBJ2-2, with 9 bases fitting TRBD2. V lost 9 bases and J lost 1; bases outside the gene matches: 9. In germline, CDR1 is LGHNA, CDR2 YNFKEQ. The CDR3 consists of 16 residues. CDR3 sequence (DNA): TGTGCCAGTGGTAAGGCTAGCGGGGAGAACACCGGGGAGCTGTTTTTT. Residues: CASGKASGENTGELFF.

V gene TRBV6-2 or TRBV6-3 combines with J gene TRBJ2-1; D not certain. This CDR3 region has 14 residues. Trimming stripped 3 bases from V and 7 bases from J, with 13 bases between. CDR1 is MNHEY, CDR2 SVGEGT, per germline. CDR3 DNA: TGTGCCAGCAGTTATAACGGAGCGCCAAATGAGCAGTTCTTC. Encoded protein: CASSYNGAPNEQFF.